This is a list of T cell receptor beta chains from one sample in a study of blood T cell repertoires in COVID-19. Here immunoSEQ multiplex PCR was the method, and the copy in TCRdb shows in-frame clones only, minus some. Of 150,000 to 180,000 clones detected, under 85% appear once; the ten largest clones hold approximately 3.7%. Material: peripheral blood. These receptors all stem from a woman aged 80 or over with acute or convalescent COVID-19. The CDR3 runs from the conserved cysteine through the conserved F or W. Fields, in order: V gene, D gene, J gene, clone size, CDR3 DNA, CDR3 protein. A D gene is named only where the DNA matches it firmly. Size tells how often a clone was seen (once, few, many) or the class of an expanded clone, and some rows leave it out.

V: TRBV2
D: NA
J: TRBJ1-4
size: NA
DNA: TGTGCCAGCAGTGATGGGTGGGGGCCGGCTGAAAAACTGTTTTTT
CDR3: CASSDGWGPAEKLFF

V: TRBV7-2
D: NA
J: TRBJ1-2
size: NA
DNA: TGTGCCAGCAGCAAACTTCAGGGTGTGGATGGCTACACCTTC
CDR3: CASSKLQGVDGYTF

V: TRBV10-1
D: NA
J: TRBJ2-1
size: NA
DNA: TGCGCCAGCAGCCCCGGTAATCGGGAGCAGTTCTTC
CDR3: CASSPGNREQFF

V: TRBV2
D: NA
J: TRBJ2-7
size: NA
DNA: TGTGCCAGCAGTGAAAGGCAGGGAACCTACGAGCAGTACTTC
CDR3: CASSERQGTYEQYF

V: TRBV28
D: TRBD2
J: TRBJ2-7
size: few
DNA: TGTGCCAGCAGTCCCTCACCGGGACTAGGATCGGGGGTCTACGAGCAGTACTTC
CDR3: CASSPSPGLGSGVYEQYF

V: TRBV29-1
D: TRBD1
J: TRBJ1-2
size: few
DNA: TGCAGCGTCCGGGGCCGGGACAGGGGGATCGGTGGCTACACCTTC
CDR3: CSVRGRDRGIGGYTF

V: TRBV4-2
D: TRBD1
J: TRBJ2-7
size: NA
DNA: TGTGCCAGCAGCCAGGGACAGGGATCCTACGAGCAGTACTTC
CDR3: CASSQGQGSYEQYF

V: TRBV19
D: TRBD1
J: TRBJ2-7
size: NA
DNA: TGTGCCAGTAGTCCCCGGACAGGGTCGGTCGACGAGCAGTACTTC
CDR3: CASSPRTGSVDEQYF

V: TRBV18
D: NA
J: TRBJ1-5
size: NA
DNA: TGTGCCAGCTCACCACAAGCATCGGAGCCCCAGCATTTT
CDR3: CASSPQASEPQHF

V: TRBV9
D: NA
J: TRBJ2-2
size: few
DNA: TGTGCCAGCAGCGTAGGGCAGGGATACACCGGGGAGCTGTTTTTT
CDR3: CASSVGQGYTGELFF

V: TRBV5-1
D: TRBD1
J: TRBJ2-2
size: NA
DNA: TGCGCCAGCAGCTTGGATGTCGGGACAGCGAACACCGGGGAGCTGTTTTTT
CDR3: CASSLDVGTANTGELFF

V: TRBV5-1
D: TRBD1
J: TRBJ2-7
size: NA
DNA: TGCGCCAGCAGCTTGGGGGACAGGGGCTACGAGCAGTACTTC
CDR3: CASSLGDRGYEQYF

V: TRBV7-9
D: TRBD1
J: TRBJ1-1
size: few
DNA: TGTGCCAGCAGCCCTACAGGGGGCACTGAAGCTTTCTTT
CDR3: CASSPTGGTEAFF

V: TRBV7-2
D: TRBD1
J: TRBJ1-6
size: NA
DNA: TGTGCCAGCAGCTTACGGACAGGGGGTCGGGGACGTTCACCCCTCCACTTT
CDR3: CASSLRTGGRGRSPLHF

V: TRBV5-1
D: TRBD1
J: TRBJ2-7
size: NA
DNA: TGCGCCAGCAGCTACTCGGGACAGGGGGTCAACGAGCAGTACTTC
CDR3: CASSYSGQGVNEQYF

V: TRBV7-2
D: NA
J: TRBJ1-2
size: NA
DNA: TGTGCCAGCAGCCTTCTACGGGACACTCCTAACTATGGCTACACCTTC
CDR3: CASSLLRDTPNYGYTF

V: TRBV7-2
D: TRBD2
J: TRBJ2-5
size: NA
DNA: TGTGCCAGCAGCTCCCGGACTAGCGGGGAGGAGACCCAGTACTTC
CDR3: CASSSRTSGEETQYF